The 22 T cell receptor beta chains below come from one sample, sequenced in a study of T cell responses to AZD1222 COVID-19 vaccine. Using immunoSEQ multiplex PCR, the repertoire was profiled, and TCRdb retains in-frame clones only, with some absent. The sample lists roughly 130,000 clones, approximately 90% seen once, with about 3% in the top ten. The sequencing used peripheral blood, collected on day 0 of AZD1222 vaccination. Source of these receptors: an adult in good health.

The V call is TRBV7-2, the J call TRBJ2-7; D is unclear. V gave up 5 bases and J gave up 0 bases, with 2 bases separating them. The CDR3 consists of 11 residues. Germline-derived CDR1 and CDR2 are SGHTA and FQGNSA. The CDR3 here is CASSVSYEQYF. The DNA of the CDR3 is TGTGCCAGCAGCGTCTCCTACGAGCAGTACTTC. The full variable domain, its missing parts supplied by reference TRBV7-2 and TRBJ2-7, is GAGVSQSPSNKVTEKGKDVELRCDPISGHTALYWYRQSLGQGLEFLIYFQGNSAPDKSGLPSDRFSAERTGGSVSTLTIQRTQQEDSAVYLCASSVSYEQYFGPGTRLTVT.

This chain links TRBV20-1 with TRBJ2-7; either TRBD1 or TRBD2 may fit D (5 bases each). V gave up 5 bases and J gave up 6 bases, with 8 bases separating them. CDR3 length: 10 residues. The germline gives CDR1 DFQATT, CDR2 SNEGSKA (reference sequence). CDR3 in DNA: TGCAGTGCTCGGGACGGCGAGCAGTACTTC. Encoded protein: CSARDGEQYF.

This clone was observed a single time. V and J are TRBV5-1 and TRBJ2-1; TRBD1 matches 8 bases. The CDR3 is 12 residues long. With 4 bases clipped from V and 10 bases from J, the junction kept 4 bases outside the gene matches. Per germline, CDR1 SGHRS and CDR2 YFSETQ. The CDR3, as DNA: TGCGCCAGCAGCCAGACAGGGGTCGAGCAGTTCTTC. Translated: CASSQTGVEQFF.

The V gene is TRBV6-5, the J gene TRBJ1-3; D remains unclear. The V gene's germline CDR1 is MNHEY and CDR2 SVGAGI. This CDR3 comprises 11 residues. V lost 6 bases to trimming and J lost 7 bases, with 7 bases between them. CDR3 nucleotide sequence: TGTGCCAGCAGCTACAGCAACACCATATATTTT. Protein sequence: CASSYSNTIYF.

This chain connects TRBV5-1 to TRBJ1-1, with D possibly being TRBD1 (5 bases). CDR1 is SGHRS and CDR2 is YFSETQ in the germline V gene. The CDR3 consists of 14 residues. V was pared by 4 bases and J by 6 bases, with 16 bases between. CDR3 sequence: CASSPWRTGPEAFF. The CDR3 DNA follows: TGCGCCAGCAGCCCATGGCGCACGGGGCCTGAAGCTTTCTTT.

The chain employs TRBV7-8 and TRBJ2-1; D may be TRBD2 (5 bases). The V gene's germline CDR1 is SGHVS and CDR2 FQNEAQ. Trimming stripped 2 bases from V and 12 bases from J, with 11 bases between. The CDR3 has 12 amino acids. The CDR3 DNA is TGTGCCAGCAGCTTAATGGGGAGATGGCAGTTCTTC. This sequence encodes CASSLMGRWQFF.

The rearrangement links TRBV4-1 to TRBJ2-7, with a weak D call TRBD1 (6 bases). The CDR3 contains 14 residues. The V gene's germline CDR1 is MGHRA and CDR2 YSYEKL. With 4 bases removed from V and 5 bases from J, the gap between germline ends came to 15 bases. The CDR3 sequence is CASSLNPRGDEQYF. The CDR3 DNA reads TGCGCCAGCAGCCTCAATCCCAGGGGAGACGAGCAGTACTTC.

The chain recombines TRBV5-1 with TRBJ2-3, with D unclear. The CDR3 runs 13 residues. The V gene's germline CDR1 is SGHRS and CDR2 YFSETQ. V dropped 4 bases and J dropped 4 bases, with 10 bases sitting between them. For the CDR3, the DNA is TGCGCCAGCAGCAATCGACACTCAGATACGCAGTATTTT. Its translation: CASSNRHSDTQYF.

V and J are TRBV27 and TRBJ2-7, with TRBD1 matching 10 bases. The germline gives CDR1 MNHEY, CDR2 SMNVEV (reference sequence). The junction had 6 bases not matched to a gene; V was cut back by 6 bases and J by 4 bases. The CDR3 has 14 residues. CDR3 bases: TGTGCCAGCAGCGCAGACAGGGGGCTATACGAGCAGTACTTC. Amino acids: CASSADRGLYEQYF.

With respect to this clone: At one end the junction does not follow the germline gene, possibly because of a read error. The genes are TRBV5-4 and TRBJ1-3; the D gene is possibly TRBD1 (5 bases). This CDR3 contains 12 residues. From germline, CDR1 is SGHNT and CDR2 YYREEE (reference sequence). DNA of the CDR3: TGTGCCAGCAGCTTCGCTAGGGGACGGACAACTTTT. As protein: CASSFARGRTTF.

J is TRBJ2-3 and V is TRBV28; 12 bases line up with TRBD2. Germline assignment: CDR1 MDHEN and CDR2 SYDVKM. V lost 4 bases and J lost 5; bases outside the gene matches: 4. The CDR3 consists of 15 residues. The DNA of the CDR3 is TGTGCCAGCAGTTCCCGACTAGCGGGGGAAGATACGCAGTATTTT. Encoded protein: CASSSRLAGEDTQYF.

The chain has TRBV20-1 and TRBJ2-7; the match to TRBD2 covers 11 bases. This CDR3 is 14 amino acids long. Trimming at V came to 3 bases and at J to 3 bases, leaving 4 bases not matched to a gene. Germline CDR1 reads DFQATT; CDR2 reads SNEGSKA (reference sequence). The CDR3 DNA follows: TGCAGTGCTAGTGCCACTAGCGGGAGCTACGAGCAGTACTTC. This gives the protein CSASATSGSYEQYF.

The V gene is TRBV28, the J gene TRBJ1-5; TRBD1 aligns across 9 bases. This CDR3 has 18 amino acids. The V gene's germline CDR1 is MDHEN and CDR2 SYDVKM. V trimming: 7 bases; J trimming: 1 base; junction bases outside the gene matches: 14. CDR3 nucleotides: TGTGCCAGCACCGTACAGGGGGCGCAGATGTTAAGCAATCAGCCCCAGCATTTT. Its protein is CASTVQGAQMLSNQPQHF.

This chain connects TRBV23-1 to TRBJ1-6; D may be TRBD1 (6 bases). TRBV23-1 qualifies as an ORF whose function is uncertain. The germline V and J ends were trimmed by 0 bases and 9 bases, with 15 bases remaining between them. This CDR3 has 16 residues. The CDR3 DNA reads TGCGCCAGCAGTCAATCGGCAGGGGCGCACGGTTCACCCCTCCACTTT. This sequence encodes CASSQSAGAHGSPLHF.

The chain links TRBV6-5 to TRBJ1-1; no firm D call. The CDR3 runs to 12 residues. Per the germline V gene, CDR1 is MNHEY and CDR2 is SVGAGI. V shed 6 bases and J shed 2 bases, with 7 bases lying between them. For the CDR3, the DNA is TGTGCCAGCAGAACGGAAAACACTGAAGCTTTCTTT. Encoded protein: CASRTENTEAFF.

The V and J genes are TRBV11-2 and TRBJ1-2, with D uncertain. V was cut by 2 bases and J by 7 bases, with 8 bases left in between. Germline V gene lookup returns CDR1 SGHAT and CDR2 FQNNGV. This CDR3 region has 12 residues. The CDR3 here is CASSLMGGGYTF. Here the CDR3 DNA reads TGTGCCAGCAGCTTAATGGGAGGTGGCTACACCTTC.

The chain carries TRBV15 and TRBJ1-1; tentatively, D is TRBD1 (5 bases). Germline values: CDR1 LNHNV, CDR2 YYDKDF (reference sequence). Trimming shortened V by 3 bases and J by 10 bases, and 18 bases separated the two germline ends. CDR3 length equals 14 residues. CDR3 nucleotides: TGTGCCACCAGCAGCACAGGTCATATCGTACCAGCTTTCTTT. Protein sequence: CATSSTGHIVPAFF. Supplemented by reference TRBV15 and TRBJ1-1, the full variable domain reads DAMVIQNPRYQVTQFGKPVTLSCSQTLNHNVMYWYQQKSSQAPKLLFHYYDKDFNNEADTPDNFQSRRPNTSFCFLDIRSPGLGDTAMYLCATSSTGHIVPAFFGQGTRLTVV.

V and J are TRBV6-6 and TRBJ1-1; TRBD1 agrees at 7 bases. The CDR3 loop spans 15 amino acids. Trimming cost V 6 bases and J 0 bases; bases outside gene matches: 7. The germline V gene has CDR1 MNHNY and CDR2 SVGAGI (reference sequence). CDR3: CASSPGGQLNTEAFF. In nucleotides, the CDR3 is TGTGCCAGCAGCCCTGGGGGACAGCTGAACACTGAAGCTTTCTTT.

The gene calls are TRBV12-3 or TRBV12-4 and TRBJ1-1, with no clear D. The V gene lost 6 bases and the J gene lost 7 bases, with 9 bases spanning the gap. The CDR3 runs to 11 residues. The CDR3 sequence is CASSPRFEAFF. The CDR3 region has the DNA TGTGCCAGCAGCCCCCGTTTTGAAGCTTTCTTT.

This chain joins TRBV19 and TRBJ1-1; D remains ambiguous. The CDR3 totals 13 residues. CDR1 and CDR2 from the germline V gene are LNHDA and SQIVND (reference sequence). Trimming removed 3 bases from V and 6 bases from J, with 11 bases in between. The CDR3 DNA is TGTGCCAGTAGTATTGCCCCGGAGTCTGAAGCTTTCTTT. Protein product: CASSIAPESEAFF.

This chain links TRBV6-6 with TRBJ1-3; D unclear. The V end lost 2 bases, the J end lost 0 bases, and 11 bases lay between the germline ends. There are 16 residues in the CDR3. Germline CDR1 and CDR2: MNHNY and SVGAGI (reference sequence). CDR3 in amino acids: CASSYPLTDSGNTIYF. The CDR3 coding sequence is TGTGCCAGCAGTTACCCTTTGACGGACTCTGGAAACACCATATATTTT.

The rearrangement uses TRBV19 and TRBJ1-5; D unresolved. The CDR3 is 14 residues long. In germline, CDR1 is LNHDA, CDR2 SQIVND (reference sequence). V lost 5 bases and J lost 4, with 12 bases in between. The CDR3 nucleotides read TGTGCCAGTAGTGCCCGGGCCCTTAATCAGCCCCAGCATTTT. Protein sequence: CASSARALNQPQHF. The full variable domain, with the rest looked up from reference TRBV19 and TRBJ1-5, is DGGITQSPKYLFRKEGQNVTLSCEQNLNHDAMYWYRQDPGQGLRLIYYSQIVNDFQKGDIAEGYSVSREKKESFPLTVTSAQKNPTAFYLCASSARALNQPQHFGDGTRLSIL.